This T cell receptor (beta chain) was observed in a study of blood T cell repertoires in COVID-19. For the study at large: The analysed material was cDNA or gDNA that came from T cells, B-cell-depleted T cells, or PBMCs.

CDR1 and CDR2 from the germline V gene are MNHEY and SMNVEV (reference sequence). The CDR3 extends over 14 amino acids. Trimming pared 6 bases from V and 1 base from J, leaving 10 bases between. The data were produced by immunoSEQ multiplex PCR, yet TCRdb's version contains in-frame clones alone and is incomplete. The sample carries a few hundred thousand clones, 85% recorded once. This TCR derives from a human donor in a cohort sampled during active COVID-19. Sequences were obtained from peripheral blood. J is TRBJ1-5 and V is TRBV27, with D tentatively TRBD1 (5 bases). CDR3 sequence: CASSTRGSNQPQHF. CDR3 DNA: TGTGCCAGCAGCACCCGGGGGAGCAATCAGCCCCAGCATTTT.